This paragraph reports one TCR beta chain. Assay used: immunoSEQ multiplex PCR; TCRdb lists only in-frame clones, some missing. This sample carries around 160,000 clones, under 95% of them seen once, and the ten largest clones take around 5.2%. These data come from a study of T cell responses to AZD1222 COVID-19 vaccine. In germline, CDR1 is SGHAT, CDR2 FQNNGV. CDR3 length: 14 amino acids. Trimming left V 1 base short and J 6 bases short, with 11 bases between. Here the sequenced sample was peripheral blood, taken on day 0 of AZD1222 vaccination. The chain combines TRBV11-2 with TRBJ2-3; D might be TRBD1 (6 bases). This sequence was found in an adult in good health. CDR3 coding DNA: TGTGCCAGCAGCTTAGTGGCAGGGGTCGATACGCAGTATTTT. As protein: CASSLVAGVDTQYF.